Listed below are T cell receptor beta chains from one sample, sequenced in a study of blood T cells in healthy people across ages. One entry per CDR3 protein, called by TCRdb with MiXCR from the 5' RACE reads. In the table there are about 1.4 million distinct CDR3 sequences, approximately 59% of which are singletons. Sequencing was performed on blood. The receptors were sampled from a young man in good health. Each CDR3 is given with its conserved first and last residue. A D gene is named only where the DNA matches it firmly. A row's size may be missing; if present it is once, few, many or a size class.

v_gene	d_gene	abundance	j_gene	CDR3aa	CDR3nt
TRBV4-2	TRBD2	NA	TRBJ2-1	CASSQGVGRDEQFF	TGTGCCAGCAGCCAAGGCGTAGGGAGGGATGAGCAGTTCTTC
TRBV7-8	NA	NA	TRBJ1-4	CASSPGGGDEKLFF	TGTGCCAGCAGCCCCGGGGGTGGAGACGAAAAACTGTTTTTT
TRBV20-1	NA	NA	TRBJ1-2	CSASTGTSYGYTF	TGCAGTGCTAGTACAGGGACGAGCTATGGCTACACCTTC
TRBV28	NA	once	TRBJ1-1	CASSPRPIFEAFF	TGTGCCAGCAGTCCCCGCCCCATCTTTGAAGCTTTCTTT
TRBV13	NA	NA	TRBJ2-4	CASANRLAKNIQYF	TGTGCCAGCGCCAACCGGTTAGCCAAAAACATTCAGTACTTC
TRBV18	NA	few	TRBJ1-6	CASSREAPNNSPLHF	TGTGCCAGCTCACGTGAGGCGCCGAATAATTCACCCCTCCACTTT
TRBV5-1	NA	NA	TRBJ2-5	CASSPHTHQETQYF	TGCGCCAGCAGCCCTCACACTCACCAAGAGACCCAGTACTTC
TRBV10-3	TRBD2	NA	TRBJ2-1	CAMAGLAGVGDTEQFF	TGTGCCATGGCGGGACTAGCGGGAGTTGGTGATACTGAGCAGTTCTTC
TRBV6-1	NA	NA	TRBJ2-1	CASSDFLAPRGDEQFF	TGTGCCAGCAGTGATTTTCTGGCGCCGAGGGGTGATGAGCAGTTCTTC
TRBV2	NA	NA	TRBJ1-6	CASTNRVESPLHF	TGTGCCAGCACGAACAGGGTAGAGTCACCCCTCCACTTT
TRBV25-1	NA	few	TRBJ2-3	CASSAAVSTDTQYF	TGTGCCAGCAGTGCAGCGGTTTCGACAGATACGCAGTATTTT
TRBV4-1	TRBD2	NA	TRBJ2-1	CASSPLAGSDNEQFF	TGCGCCAGCAGCCCCCTAGCGGGATCCGACAATGAGCAGTTCTTC
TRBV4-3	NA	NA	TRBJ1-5	CASSQDLAGINQPQHF	TGCGCCAGCAGCCAAGATCTAGCGGGGATTAATCAGCCCCAGCATTTT
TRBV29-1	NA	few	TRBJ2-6	CSVATGPGANVLTF	TGCAGCGTAGCCACAGGGCCTGGGGCCAACGTCCTGACTTTC
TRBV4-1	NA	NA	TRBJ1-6	CASSPSGLLGARSPLHF	TGCGCCAGCAGCCCTTCGGGTCTTTTAGGGGCAAGATCACCCCTCCACTTT
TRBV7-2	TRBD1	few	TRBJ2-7	CASSLGTGTLEQYF	TGTGCCAGCAGCTTAGGGACAGGGACACTCGAGCAGTACTTC
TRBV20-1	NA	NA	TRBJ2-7	CSYRDTDSYEQYF	TGCAGTTACCGGGACACGGACTCCTACGAGCAGTACTTC
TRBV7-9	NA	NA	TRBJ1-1	CASSDNAGSTSNTEAFF	TGTGCCAGCAGCGATAACGCTGGCAGTACATCGAACACTGAAGCTTTCTTT
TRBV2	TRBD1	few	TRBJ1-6	CASSSLGTDNSPLHF	TGTGCCAGCAGTTCCCTCGGGACAGATAATTCACCCCTCCACTTT
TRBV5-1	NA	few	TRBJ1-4	CASSRANEKLFF	TGCGCCAGCAGCAGAGCAAATGAAAAACTGTTTTTT
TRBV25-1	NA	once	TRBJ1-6	CASSEAGWHNSPLHF	TGTGCCAGCAGTGAGGCAGGGTGGCATAATTCACCCCTCCACTTT
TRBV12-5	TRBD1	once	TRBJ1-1	CASGLPWTGIYTEAFF	TGTGCTAGTGGTTTGCCATGGACAGGGATTTACACTGAAGCTTTCTTT
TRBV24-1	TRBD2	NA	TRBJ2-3	CATSDFTRGQRGTDTQYF	TGTGCCACCAGTGATTTTACCCGGGGTCAGCGGGGTACAGATACGCAGTATTTT
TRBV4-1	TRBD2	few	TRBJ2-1	CASSLYSGSIYEQFF	TGCGCCAGCAGCCTCTATAGCGGGAGTATCTATGAGCAGTTCTTC
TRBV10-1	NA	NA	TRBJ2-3	CASSVGALNTQYF	TGCGCCAGCAGTGTCGGGGCATTGAATACGCAGTATTTT
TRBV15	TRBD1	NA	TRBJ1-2	CATSRERDRGLGYTF	TGTGCCACCAGCAGAGAAAGGGACAGGGGGCTTGGCTACACCTTC
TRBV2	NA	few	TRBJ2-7	CASSPPESYEQYF	TGTGCCAGCAGTCCACCAGAATCCTACGAGCAGTACTTC
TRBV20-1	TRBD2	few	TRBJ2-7	CSASGAGISYEQYF	TGCAGTGCCAGCGGGGCGGGCATCTCCTACGAGCAGTACTTC
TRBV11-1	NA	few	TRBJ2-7	CASRDGNEQYF	TGTGCCAGCAGGGACGGAAACGAGCAGTACTTC
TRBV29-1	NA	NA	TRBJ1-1	CSVPGQQNTEAFF	TGCAGCGTTCCAGGACAGCAGAACACTGAAGCTTTCTTT
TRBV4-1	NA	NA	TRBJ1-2	CASSLPRGVSYGYTF	TGCGCCAGCAGCCTCCCAAGGGGCGTCTCATATGGCTACACCTTC
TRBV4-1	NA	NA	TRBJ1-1	CASRLVGRMNTEAFF	TGCGCCAGCAGACTAGTGGGACGGATGAACACTGAAGCTTTCTTT
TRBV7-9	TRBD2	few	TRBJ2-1	CASSSQSGNFDNEQFF	TGTGCCAGCAGCTCACAGAGCGGGAATTTTGACAATGAGCAGTTCTTC
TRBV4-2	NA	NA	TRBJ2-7	CASSPHHEGYEQYF	TGTGCCAGCAGCCCCCACCACGAGGGCTACGAGCAGTACTTC
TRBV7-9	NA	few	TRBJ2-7	CASSPVVFEQYF	TGTGCCAGCAGCCCCGTAGTTTTCGAGCAGTACTTC
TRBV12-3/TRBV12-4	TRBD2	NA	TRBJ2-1	CASSVRGGSYNEQFF	TGTGCCAGCTCTGTACGGGGGGGTTCCTACAATGAGCAGTTCTTC
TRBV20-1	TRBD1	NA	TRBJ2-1	CSAVARDRSYNEQFF	TGCAGTGCCGTAGCGAGGGACAGGTCCTACAATGAGCAGTTCTTC